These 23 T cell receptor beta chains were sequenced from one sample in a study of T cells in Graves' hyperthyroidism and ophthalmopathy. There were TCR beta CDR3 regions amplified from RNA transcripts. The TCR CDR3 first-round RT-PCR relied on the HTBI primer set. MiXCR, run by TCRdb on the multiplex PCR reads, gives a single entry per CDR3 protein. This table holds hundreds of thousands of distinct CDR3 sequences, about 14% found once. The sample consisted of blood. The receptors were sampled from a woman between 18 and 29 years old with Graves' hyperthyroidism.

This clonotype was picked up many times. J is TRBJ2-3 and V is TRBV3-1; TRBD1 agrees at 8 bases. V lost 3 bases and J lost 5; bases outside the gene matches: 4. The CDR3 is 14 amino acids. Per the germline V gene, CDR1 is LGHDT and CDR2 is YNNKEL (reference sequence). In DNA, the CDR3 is TGTGCCAGCAGCCACCTGACAGGGGAAGATACGCAGTATTTT. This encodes CASSHLTGEDTQYF.

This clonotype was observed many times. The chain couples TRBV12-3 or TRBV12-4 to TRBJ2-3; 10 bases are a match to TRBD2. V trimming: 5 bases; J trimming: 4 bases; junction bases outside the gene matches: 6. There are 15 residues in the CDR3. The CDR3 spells CASSVASGRADTQYF. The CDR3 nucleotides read TGTGCCAGCAGTGTCGCTAGCGGGAGAGCAGATACGCAGTATTTT.

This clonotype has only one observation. The CDR3 region is CSAPTGAENTEAFF. As DNA, the CDR3 is TGCAGTGCTCCGACAGGGGCCGAGAACACTGAAGCTTTCTTT. The chain joins TRBV20-1 to TRBJ1-1; 8 bases line up with TRBD1. The CDR3 totals 14 residues. Germline lookup yields CDR1 DFQATT and CDR2 SNEGSKA (reference sequence). J was trimmed by 1 base and V by 5 bases; bases with no gene match: 6.

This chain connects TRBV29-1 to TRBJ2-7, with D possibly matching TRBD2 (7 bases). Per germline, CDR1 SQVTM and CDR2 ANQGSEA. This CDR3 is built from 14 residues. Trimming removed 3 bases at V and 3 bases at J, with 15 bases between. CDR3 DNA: TGCAGCGTTGAGTCCAGGGAGGGGGACTACGAGCAGTACTTC. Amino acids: CSVESREGDYEQYF.

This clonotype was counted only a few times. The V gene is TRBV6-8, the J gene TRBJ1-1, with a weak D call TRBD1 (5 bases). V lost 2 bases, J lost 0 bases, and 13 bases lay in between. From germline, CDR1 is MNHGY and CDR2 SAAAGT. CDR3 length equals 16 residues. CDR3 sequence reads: CASSYPQGVLNTEAFF. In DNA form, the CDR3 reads TGTGCCAGCAGTTACCCGCAGGGAGTTCTGAACACTGAAGCTTTCTTT.

CDR3 residues: CASSSRDTPTWSSYNEQFF. The CDR3 DNA is TGTGCCAGTAGTTCCCGGGACACTCCTACCTGGAGCTCCTACAATGAGCAGTTCTTC. This sequence joins TRBV19 and TRBJ2-1, with D possibly matching TRBD1 (6 bases). The V end lost 5 bases, the J end lost 0 bases, and 23 bases lay between the germline ends. The CDR3 runs to 19 residues. CDR1 and CDR2 (germline): LNHDA, SQIVND (reference sequence).

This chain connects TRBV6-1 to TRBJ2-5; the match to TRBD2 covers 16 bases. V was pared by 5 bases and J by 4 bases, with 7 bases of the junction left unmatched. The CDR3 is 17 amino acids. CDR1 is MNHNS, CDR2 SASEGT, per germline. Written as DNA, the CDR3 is TGTGCCAGCAGTAAGGGACTAGCGGGAGGGTCAGGAGAGACCCAGTACTTC. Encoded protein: CASSKGLAGGSGETQYF.

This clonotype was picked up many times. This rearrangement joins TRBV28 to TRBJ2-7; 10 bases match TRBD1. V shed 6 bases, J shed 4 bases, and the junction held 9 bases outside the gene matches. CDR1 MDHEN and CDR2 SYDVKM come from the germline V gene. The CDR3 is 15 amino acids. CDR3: CASSPRPGQGYEQYF. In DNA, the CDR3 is TGTGCCAGCAGCCCTCGTCCGGGACAGGGGTACGAGCAGTACTTC.

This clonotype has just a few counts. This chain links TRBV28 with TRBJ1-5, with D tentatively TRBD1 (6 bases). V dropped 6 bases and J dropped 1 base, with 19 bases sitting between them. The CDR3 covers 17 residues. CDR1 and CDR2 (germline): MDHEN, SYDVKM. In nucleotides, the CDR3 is TGTGCCAGCAGCAAAATGGACCTAAGGGGGAGCAATCAGCCCCAGCATTTT. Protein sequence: CASSKMDLRGSNQPQHF.

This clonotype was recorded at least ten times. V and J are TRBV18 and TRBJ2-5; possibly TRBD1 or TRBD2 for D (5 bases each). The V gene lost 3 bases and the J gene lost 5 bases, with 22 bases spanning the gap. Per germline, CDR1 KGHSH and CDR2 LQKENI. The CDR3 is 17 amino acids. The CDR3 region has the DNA TGTGCCAGCTCACCGCTACTCCCGGGACCAACGTCGGAGACCCAGTACTTC. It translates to CASSPLLPGPTSETQYF.

The CDR3 DNA is TGTGCCAGCAGCCCGCGGATTCTGGACCAGTACACCGGGGAGCTGTTTTTT. Its translation: CASSPRILDQYTGELFF. The rearrangement joins TRBV11-2 to TRBJ2-2, with D unresolved. The V end lost 5 bases, the J end lost 3 bases, and 19 bases lay between the germline ends. CDR1 and CDR2 (germline): SGHAT, FQNNGV. The CDR3 length is 17 residues.

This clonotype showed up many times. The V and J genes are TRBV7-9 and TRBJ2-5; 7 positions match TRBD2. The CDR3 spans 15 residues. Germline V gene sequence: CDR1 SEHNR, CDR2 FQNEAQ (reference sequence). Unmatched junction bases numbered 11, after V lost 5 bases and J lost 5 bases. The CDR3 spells CASSDGTKVEETQYF. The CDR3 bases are TGTGCCAGCAGCGACGGGACTAAAGTTGAGGAGACCCAGTACTTC. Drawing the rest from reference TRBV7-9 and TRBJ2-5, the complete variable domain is DTGVSQNPRHKITKRGQNVTFRCDPISEHNRLYWYRQTLGQGPEFLTYFQNEAQLEKSRLLSDRFSAERPKGSFSTLEIQRTEQGDSAMYLCASSDGTKVEETQYFGPGTRLLVL.

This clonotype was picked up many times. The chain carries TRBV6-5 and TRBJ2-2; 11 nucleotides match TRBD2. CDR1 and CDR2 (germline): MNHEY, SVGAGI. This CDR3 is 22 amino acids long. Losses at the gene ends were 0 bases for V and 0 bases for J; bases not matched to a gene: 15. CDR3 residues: CASSYSEGVAGGRLANTGELFF. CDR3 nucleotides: TGTGCCAGCAGTTACTCCGAGGGGGTAGCGGGAGGGCGATTGGCGAACACCGGGGAGCTGTTTTTT.

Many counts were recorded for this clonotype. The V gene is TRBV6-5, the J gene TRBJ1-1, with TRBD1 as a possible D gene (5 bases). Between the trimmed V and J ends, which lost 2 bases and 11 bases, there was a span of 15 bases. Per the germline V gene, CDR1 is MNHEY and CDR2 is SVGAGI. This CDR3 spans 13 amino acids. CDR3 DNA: TGTGCCAGCAGTTACGGGCAGGGCTCGGGCGCTTTCTTT. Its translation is CASSYGQGSGAFF.

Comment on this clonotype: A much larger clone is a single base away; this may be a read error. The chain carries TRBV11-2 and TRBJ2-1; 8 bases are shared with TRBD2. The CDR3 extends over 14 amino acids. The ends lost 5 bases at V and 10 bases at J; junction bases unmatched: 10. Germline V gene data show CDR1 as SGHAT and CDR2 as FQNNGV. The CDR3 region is CASSGLARRREQFF. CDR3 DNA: TGTGCCAGCAGCGGACTAGCTAGAAGGCGGGAGCAGTTCTTC.

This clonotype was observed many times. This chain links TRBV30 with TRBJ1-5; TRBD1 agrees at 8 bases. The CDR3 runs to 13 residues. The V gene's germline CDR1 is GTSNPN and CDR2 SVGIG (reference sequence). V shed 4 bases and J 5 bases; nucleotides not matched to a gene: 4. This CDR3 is CAWTEQGDQPQHF. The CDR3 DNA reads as TGTGCCTGGACGGAACAGGGGGATCAGCCCCAGCATTTT.

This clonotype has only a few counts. The CDR3, as DNA: TGTGCCAGCGGGAGCGGGAGGGGCTCCTACAATGAGCAGTTCTTC. Translation gives CASGSGRGSYNEQFF. The V gene is TRBV27, the J gene TRBJ2-1, with 10 bases lining up with TRBD2. The CDR3 length is 15 residues. Losses at the gene ends were 8 bases for V and 0 bases for J; bases not matched to a gene: 4. In germline, CDR1 is MNHEY, CDR2 SMNVEV (reference sequence).

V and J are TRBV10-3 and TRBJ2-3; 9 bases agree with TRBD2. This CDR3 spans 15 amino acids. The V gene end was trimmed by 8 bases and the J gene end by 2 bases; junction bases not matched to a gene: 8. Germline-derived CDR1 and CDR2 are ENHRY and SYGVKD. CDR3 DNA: TGTGCCATCGGAAATAGCGGGGGAAACACAGATACGCAGTATTTT. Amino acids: CAIGNSGGNTDTQYF.

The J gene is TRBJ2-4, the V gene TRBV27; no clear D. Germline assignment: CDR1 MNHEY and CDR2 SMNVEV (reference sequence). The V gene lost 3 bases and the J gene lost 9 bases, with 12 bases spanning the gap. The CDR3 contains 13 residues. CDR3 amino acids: CASSFSARLIQYF. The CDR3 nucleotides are TGTGCCAGCAGTTTTTCCGCTAGGCTCATTCAGTACTTC.

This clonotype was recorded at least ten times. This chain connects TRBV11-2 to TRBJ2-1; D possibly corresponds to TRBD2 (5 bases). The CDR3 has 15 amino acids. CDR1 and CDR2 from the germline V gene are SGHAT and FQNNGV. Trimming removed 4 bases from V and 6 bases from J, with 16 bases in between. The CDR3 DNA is TGTGCCAGCAGCTCCCGTGGTAGCGCGGGCAATGAGCAGTTCTTC. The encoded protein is CASSSRGSAGNEQFF.

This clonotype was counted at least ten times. The CDR3 loop is CASSLGSGTSGKYEQFF. CDR3 DNA: TGTGCCAGCAGCTTAGGCTCCGGGACTAGCGGGAAGTATGAGCAGTTCTTC. This rearrangement joins TRBV11-3 to TRBJ2-1, with TRBD2 identical over 13 bases. Germline V gene lookup returns CDR1 SGHNT and CDR2 YENEEA. With V trimmed by 1 base and J by 8 bases, 8 bases remained unmatched. The CDR3 extends over 17 amino acids.

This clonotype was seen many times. CDR3 sequence: CASSPGTLKSEQYF. CDR3 coding DNA: TGCGCCAGCAGCCCAGGGACGCTCAAGAGCGAGCAGTACTTC. This chain joins TRBV5-1 and TRBJ2-7; D assignment may be TRBD1 or TRBD2 (5 bases each). The germline V gene encodes CDR1 SGHRS and CDR2 YFSETQ. This CDR3 region has 14 residues. Trimming removed 4 bases from V and 6 bases from J, with 17 bases in between.

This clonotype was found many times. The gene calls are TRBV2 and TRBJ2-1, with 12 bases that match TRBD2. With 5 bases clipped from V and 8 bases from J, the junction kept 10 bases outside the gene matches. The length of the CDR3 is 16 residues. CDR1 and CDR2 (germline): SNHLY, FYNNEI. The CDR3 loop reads CASSSARLAGVDEQFF. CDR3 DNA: TGTGCCAGCAGTTCTGCAAGACTAGCGGGAGTGGATGAGCAGTTCTTC.